This T cell receptor beta chain was identified during a study of CD8+CD57+ T cells in acquired aplastic anemia. Across the study: Sorted CD4+ and CD8+ cells gave a mean 3.2 ug DNA, range roughly 0.18 to 30 ug. Study results and limitations: With respect to CD8+ Simpson's diversity, patients and controls did not differ significantly. It was found that roughly 29 CD8+ CDR3 sequences were shared between patients and controls.

Using genomic DNA as the template, TCR beta VDJ and CDR3 profiling was carried out. Each CDR3 protein gets one entry after TCRdb re-called the reads with MiXCR. Among some 120,000 distinct CDR3 sequences listed, under 65% were seen once. With respect to this clonotype: Its cognate antigen is unknown.

This CDR3 comprises 13 residues. Trimming removed 3 bases at V and 3 bases at J, with 9 bases between. All patients picked for sequencing had shown, by flow cytometry, an expansion of CD8+CD57+ cells. With no exception, the patients had severe acquired aplastic anemia. This chain joins TRBV12-3 or TRBV12-4 and TRBJ2-7; D gene ambiguous. The sequence was collected from a human donor with aplastic anemia. Sequencing was done on a sample of sorted CD4+, CD8+, or CD8+CD57+ T cells (not recorded which) from PBMCs. Here the CDR3 reads CASSFDGRYEQYF. The CDR3, as DNA: TGTGCCAGCAGTTTCGACGGACGCTACGAGCAGTACTTC.